Below, 16 T cell receptor beta chains from the same sample are listed, as sequenced in a study of T cell repertoires in cytomegalovirus infection. TCRdb processed the reads anew with MiXCR; each CDR3 protein has one entry. The data show fewer than 550,000 distinct CDR3 sequences, approximately 30% seen once. The source material was PBMCs. The receptors originated from a human donor in good health (CMV status not recorded). Some clones in this sample may be carry-over from other donors' samples.

There are many counts of this clonotype. V usage is TRBV6-6 and J usage is TRBJ1-2, with a tentative D call TRBD1 (6 bases). Looked up from germline, CDR1 is MNHNY and CDR2 is SVGAGI (reference sequence). The CDR3 is made up of 14 amino acids. The V and J ends lost 8 bases and 8 bases respectively, with 21 bases between them. The CDR3 protein is CASGTISGVEGYTF. For the CDR3, the DNA is TGTGCCAGCGGTACGATTTCAGGGGTGGAAGGCTACACCTTC.

This clonotype appeared a few times. The chain couples TRBV11-2 to TRBJ2-5; D could derive from TRBD1 or TRBD2 (5 bases each). The V gene lost 2 bases and the J gene lost 3 bases, with 13 bases spanning the gap. The CDR3 loop spans 15 amino acids. Germline V gene lookup returns CDR1 SGHAT and CDR2 FQNNGV. The CDR3: CASSLNLQEEETQYF. Written as DNA, the CDR3 is TGTGCCAGCAGCTTAAACTTACAGGAGGAAGAGACCCAGTACTTC. Full variable domain (missing parts from reference TRBV11-2 and TRBJ2-5): EAGVAQSPRYKIIEKRQSVAFWCNPISGHATLYWYQQILGQGPKLLIQFQNNGVVDDSQLPKDRFSAERLKGVDSTLKIQPAKLEDSAVYLCASSLNLQEEETQYFGPGTRLLVL.

As concerns this clonotype: Relative to the germline gene, one junction end is altered; a read error may explain this. This chain links TRBV12-3 or TRBV12-4 with TRBJ2-3; 10 bases agree with TRBD1. The CDR3 sequence is 13 residues long. The CDR3 DNA follows: TGTGCCAGCAGTTTAGGGGACAGGGGCTTTGTCGTATTT. It is translated as CASSLGDRGFVVF.

This clonotype was counted a few times. CDR3 coding DNA: TGCGCCAGCACCCTGGACAGGGGACCTGAAGCTTTCTTT. This codes for CASTLDRGPEAFF. The rearrangement links TRBV5-1 to TRBJ1-1, with TRBD1 matching over 9 bases. Trimming at V came to 6 bases and at J to 6 bases, leaving 6 bases not matched to a gene. Germline assignment: CDR1 SGHRS and CDR2 YFSETQ. The CDR3 has 13 amino acids.

Ten or more counts support this clonotype. The chain is built from TRBV7-2 and TRBJ2-7; 15 bases agree with TRBD2. With V trimmed by 5 bases and J by 2 bases, 7 bases remained unmatched. The CDR3 extends over 17 amino acids. CDR1 is SGHTA and CDR2 is FQGNSA in the germline V gene. The CDR3 is CASSPPGLAGGAYEQYF. CDR3 DNA sequence: TGTGCCAGCAGCCCCCCGGGACTAGCGGGGGGCGCCTACGAGCAGTACTTC.

With regard to this clonotype: Likely a read error: the CDR3 ends without its conserved phenylalanine or tryptophan. In DNA form, the CDR3 reads TGTGCCAGCAGCCTAAAATTGTCCCTGGGGGGGGGCTACAATGAGCAGTTCTTA. Amino acids: CASSLKLSLGGGYNEQFL. J is TRBJ2-1 and V is TRBV28; 7 positions match TRBD2. Germline V lookup: CDR1 MDHEN, CDR2 SYDVKM. This CDR3 region has 18 residues. V trimming: 6 bases; J trimming: 3 bases; junction bases outside the gene matches: 17.

This CDR3 is CASSWGGGPYNEQFF. In nucleotides, the CDR3 is TGCGCCAGCAGCTGGGGAGGGGGCCCCTACAATGAGCAGTTCTTC. The J gene is TRBJ2-1, the V gene TRBV5-1; possibly TRBD1 or TRBD2 for D (7 bases each). The germline V and J ends were trimmed by 3 bases and 2 bases, with 12 bases remaining between them. Germline V gives CDR1 SGHRS, CDR2 YFSETQ. CDR3 length equals 15 residues. Full variable domain (missing parts from reference TRBV5-1 and TRBJ2-1): KAGVTQTPRYLIKTRGQQVTLSCSPISGHRSVSWYQQTPGQGLQFLFEYFSETQRNKGNFPGRFSGRQFSNSRSEMNVSTLELGDSALYLCASSWGGGPYNEQFFGPGTRLTVL.

This clonotype was seen many times. The rearrangement uses TRBV7-8 and TRBJ2-6; 7 bases agree with TRBD2. V lost 2 bases to trimming and J lost 6 bases; unmatched junction nucleotides: 4. Germline lookup yields CDR1 SGHVS and CDR2 FQNEAQ. The CDR3 has 15 amino acids. The CDR3 sequence is CASSLRGVEANVLTF. CDR3 coding DNA: TGTGCCAGCAGCTTACGGGGGGTCGAGGCCAACGTCCTGACTTTC.

V gene TRBV11-2 combines with J gene TRBJ1-1, with D perhaps matching TRBD1 (6 bases). CDR1 and CDR2 from the germline V gene are SGHAT and FQNNGV. Trimming removed 1 base at V and 6 bases at J, with 12 bases between. This CDR3 has 14 amino acids. The CDR3 spells CASSLGPGAAEAFF. DNA for the CDR3: TGTGCCAGCAGCTTAGGTCCGGGGGCCGCTGAAGCTTTCTTT.

V and J are TRBV6-5 and TRBJ2-7; TRBD2 aligns across 11 bases. CDR1 is MNHEY and CDR2 is SVGAGI in the germline V gene. This CDR3 is 15 amino acids long. V shed 5 bases, J shed 5 bases, and the junction held 8 bases outside the gene matches. CDR3 sequence (DNA): TGTGCCAGCAGTCTTATACTAGCGGGGGTCAACGAGCAGTACTTC. It encodes CASSLILAGVNEQYF.

The rearrangement links TRBV11-2 to TRBJ2-1; D ambiguous. This CDR3 region has 12 residues. CDR1 SGHAT and CDR2 FQNNGV come from the germline V gene. V was trimmed by 5 bases and J by 8 bases, leaving 10 bases between them. This chain's CDR3 is CASSLPFDEQFF. The CDR3 DNA reads TGTGCCAGCAGCCTCCCTTTCGATGAGCAGTTCTTC.

This chain links TRBV19 with TRBJ2-5, with 11 bases aligning to TRBD2. Germline trimming cut 4 bases from V and 2 bases from J; bases unmatched to any gene: 3. Germline lookup yields CDR1 LNHDA and CDR2 SQIVND (reference sequence). The CDR3 is 15 residues long. The CDR3, as DNA: TGTGCCAGTAGTACCGGGACTAGCGGACAAGAGACCCAGTACTTC. It translates to CASSTGTSGQETQYF.

This rearrangement joins TRBV20-1 to TRBJ1-3; TRBD1 agrees at 8 bases. J was trimmed by 1 base and V by 3 bases; bases with no gene match: 11. The germline V gene encodes CDR1 DFQATT and CDR2 SNEGSKA (reference sequence). The CDR3 contains 17 residues. The CDR3 here is CSARSATGDLSGNTIYF. The CDR3 DNA reads as TGCAGTGCTAGGTCGGCGACAGGGGATTTATCTGGAAACACCATATATTTT.

This clonotype was observed a few times. The chain recombines TRBV6-2 or TRBV6-3 with TRBJ2-1, with D tentatively TRBD2 (6 bases). Trimming took 6 bases from V and 5 from J, leaving 17 bases between them. There are 15 residues in the CDR3. Germline assignment: CDR1 MNHEY and CDR2 SVGEGT. The CDR3 region is CASSLTEAGNNEQFF. The CDR3 DNA follows: TGTGCCAGCAGCCTCACGGAGGCGGGGAACAATGAGCAGTTCTTC.

Many counts were recorded for this clonotype. The V call is TRBV7-8, the J call TRBJ1-2; TRBD1 matches 7 bases. CDR3 length equals 14 residues. The germline gives CDR1 SGHVS, CDR2 FQNEAQ. V shed 5 bases, J shed 6 bases, and the junction held 9 bases outside the gene matches. CDR3 sequence reads: CASSRAGTDDGYTF. CDR3 coding DNA: TGTGCCAGCAGCCGCGCCGGGACAGATGATGGCTACACCTTC. The full variable domain, rest sourced from reference TRBV7-8 and TRBJ1-2, is GAGVSQSPRYKVAKRGQDVALRCDPISGHVSLFWYQQALGQGPEFLTYFQNEAQLDKSGLPSDRFFAERPEGSVSTLKIQRTQQEDSAVYLCASSRAGTDDGYTFGSGTRLTVV.

J is TRBJ1-2 and V is TRBV6-2 or TRBV6-3; 7 bases are a match to TRBD1. The germline gives CDR1 MNHEY, CDR2 SVGEGT. This CDR3 is 15 amino acids long. Germline trimming cut 5 bases from V and 0 bases from J; bases unmatched to any gene: 6. The CDR3 nucleotides are TGTGCCAGCAGTCTAAGCGGACAGGCTAACTATGGCTACACCTTC. It translates to CASSLSGQANYGYTF.